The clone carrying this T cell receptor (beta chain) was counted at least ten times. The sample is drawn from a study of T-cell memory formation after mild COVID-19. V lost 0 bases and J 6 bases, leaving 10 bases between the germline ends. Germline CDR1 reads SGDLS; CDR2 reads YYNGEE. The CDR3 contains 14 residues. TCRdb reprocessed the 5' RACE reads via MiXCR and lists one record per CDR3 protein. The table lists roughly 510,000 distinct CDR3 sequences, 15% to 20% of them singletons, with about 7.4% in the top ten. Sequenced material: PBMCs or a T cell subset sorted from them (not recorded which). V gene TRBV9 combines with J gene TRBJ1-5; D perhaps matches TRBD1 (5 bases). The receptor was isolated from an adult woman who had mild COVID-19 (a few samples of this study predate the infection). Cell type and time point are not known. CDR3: CASSVDGAGQPQHF. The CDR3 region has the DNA TGTGCCAGCAGCGTAGACGGGGCCGGTCAGCCCCAGCATTTT.